There are many counts of the clone carrying this T cell receptor (beta chain). With 5 bases removed from V and 0 bases from J, the gap between germline ends came to 8 bases. Germline lookup yields CDR1 SEHNR and CDR2 FQNEAQ (reference sequence). This CDR3 region has 13 residues. Every patient was untreated before thyroid surgery. The data were taken from a study of metastatic and nonmetastatic thyroid tumors. Study information: Thyroid patients, malignant and benign, had repertoires compared across blood and tumor or nodule tissue.

TCRdb reassembled clones from the PCR reads with MiXCR. The table includes tens of thousands of clones, roughly a quarter detected once. V gene TRBV7-9 combines with J gene TRBJ2-7, with D possibly TRBD1 on 5 matching bases. This sequence originates from a male donor with papillary thyroid cancer or a benign thyroid nodule (not recorded which). Some clones in this sample may be carry-over from other donors' samples. The sample taken for sequencing was tumor tissue. For the CDR3, the DNA is TGTGCCAGCAGCCCGACAGTCTCCTACGAGCAGTACTTC. Translating gives CASSPTVSYEQYF.